Following are 32 T cell receptor beta chains from one sample sequenced in a study of early T cells in non-severe SARS-CoV-2 infection. In TCRdb, the 5' RACE reads were re-called with MiXCR into one record per CDR3 protein. The sample has 65,000 to 95,000 distinct CDR3 sequences; more than 9% are singletons. The sequencing sample was made of whole blood. The receptors originated from an adult who was a healthcare worker with PCR-confirmed SARS-CoV-2 infection or an uninfected control (not recorded which).

The table lists this clonotype with many counts. This rearrangement joins TRBV7-6 to TRBJ2-1, with 9 bases matching TRBD2. This CDR3 region has 17 residues. CDR1 SGHVS and CDR2 FNYEAQ come from the germline V gene. V lost 2 bases, J lost 5 bases, and 10 bases stayed unmatched. The CDR3, as DNA: TGTGCCAGCAGCTTAATGGCTAGCGGGAACCAACACAATGAGCAGTTCTTC. Protein: CASSLMASGNQHNEQFF.

This clonotype has at least ten counts. V and J are TRBV6-2 or TRBV6-3 and TRBJ2-3; 10 bases map to TRBD2. Germline-derived CDR1 and CDR2 are MNHEY and SVGEGT. V gave up 8 bases and J gave up 6 bases; unmatched junction bases: 11. This CDR3 spans 15 amino acids. The CDR3 bases are TGTGCCAGCGCGCTCAACCTAGCGGGAGTTGATACGCAGTATTTT. Amino acids: CASALNLAGVDTQYF.

In its sample, this clonotype was seen many times. This chain joins TRBV20-1 and TRBJ2-7; TRBD2 aligns across 11 bases. CDR1 is DFQATT and CDR2 is SNEGSKA in the germline V gene (reference sequence). V shed 3 bases and J 5 bases; nucleotides not matched to a gene: 9. The length of the CDR3 is 15 residues. CDR3 coding DNA: TGCAGTGCTAGTGGGCTAGCGGGAGGTTCCCACGAGCAGTACTTC. Protein product: CSASGLAGGSHEQYF.

This clonotype was detected many times. The J gene is TRBJ1-6, the V gene TRBV4-2, with 9 bases matching TRBD1. CDR1 LGHNA and CDR2 YNFKEQ come from the germline V gene. This CDR3 region has 17 residues. Unmatched junction bases numbered 12, after V lost 4 bases and J lost 8 bases. CDR3 sequence: CASSLKPGQGSDSPLHF. For the CDR3, the DNA is TGTGCCAGCAGCCTCAAACCAGGACAGGGGTCGGATTCACCCCTCCACTTT.

In this sample, this clonotype turned up many times. This chain uses TRBV24-1 with TRBJ2-1, with D uncertain. V was cut by 2 bases and J by 1 base, with 5 bases left in between. From germline, CDR1 is KGHDR and CDR2 SFDVKD. The CDR3 consists of 14 residues. This CDR3 is CATSDSGSYNEQFF. The CDR3 coding sequence is TGTGCCACCAGTGATTCGGGTTCCTACAATGAGCAGTTCTTC.

This clonotype was recorded at least ten times. J is TRBJ2-1 and V is TRBV6-5; D assignment may be TRBD1 or TRBD2 (5 bases each). The length of the CDR3 is 13 residues. The V gene lost 4 bases and the J gene lost 7 bases, with 11 bases spanning the gap. CDR1 is MNHEY, CDR2 SVGAGI, per germline. The CDR3 protein is CASSLKGRNEQFF. The CDR3 DNA reads as TGTGCCAGCAGTTTGAAGGGGAGAAATGAGCAGTTCTTC.

Many counts were recorded for this clonotype. The gene calls are TRBV20-1 and TRBJ1-5, with 7 bases aligning to TRBD1. The CDR3 has 14 amino acids. Germline-derived CDR1 and CDR2 are DFQATT and SNEGSKA (reference sequence). The ends lost 5 bases at V and 5 bases at J; junction bases unmatched: 9. CDR3 in amino acids: CSALDRSSYQPQHF. The CDR3 region has the DNA TGCAGTGCTTTGGACAGGTCATCCTATCAGCCCCAGCATTTT.

The chain carries TRBV20-1 and TRBJ2-7; D gene uncertain. Trimming left V 0 bases short and J 6 bases short, with 12 bases between. Germline CDR1 and CDR2: DFQATT and SNEGSKA (reference sequence). The CDR3 covers 13 residues. The CDR3 is CSARDLRISEQYF. Written as DNA, the CDR3 is TGCAGTGCTAGAGATTTGAGGATAAGCGAGCAGTACTTC.

The chain carries TRBV27 and TRBJ2-2, with TRBD1 matching over 7 bases. Germline V gives CDR1 MNHEY, CDR2 SMNVEV (reference sequence). V gave up 0 bases and J gave up 7 bases; unmatched junction bases: 2. The CDR3 spans 14 residues. The CDR3 is CASSLSTGHGELFF. CDR3 DNA: TGTGCCAGCAGTTTATCGACAGGGCACGGGGAGCTGTTTTTT.

The V call is TRBV12-3 or TRBV12-4, the J call TRBJ2-1; tentatively, D is TRBD2 (5 bases). The CDR3 contains 15 residues. V lost 6 bases and J 0 bases, leaving 12 bases between the germline ends. CDR3 amino acids: CASSHGGSSYNEQFF. CDR3 coding DNA: TGTGCCAGCAGCCATGGTGGGAGCTCCTACAATGAGCAGTTCTTC.

The CDR3 DNA reads TGCGCCAGCAGCTTGACTAGTTACAATGAGCAGTTCTTC. Protein product: CASSLTSYNEQFF. The chain links TRBV5-1 to TRBJ2-1; D perhaps matches TRBD2 (5 bases). The V end lost 1 base, the J end lost 4 bases, and 6 bases lay between the germline ends. This CDR3 spans 13 amino acids. Germline V gene data show CDR1 as SGHRS and CDR2 as YFSETQ.

This clonotype has only a few counts. The DNA of the CDR3 is TGTGCCACCAGTGAGGGTACTAGCGGGGCAAACATTCAGTACTTC. Translating gives CATSEGTSGANIQYF. The V and J genes are TRBV24-1 and TRBJ2-4; 10 positions agree with TRBD2. CDR1 and CDR2 from the germline V gene are KGHDR and SFDVKD. Trimming took 4 bases from V and 6 from J; bases not matched to a gene: 5. This CDR3 is 15 amino acids long.

V and J are TRBV12-3 or TRBV12-4 and TRBJ2-7, with D perhaps TRBD1 (7 bases). The V gene lost 4 bases and the J gene lost 0 bases, with 13 bases spanning the gap. The CDR3 contains 15 residues. The CDR3: CASSSAGGFSYEQYF. In DNA, the CDR3 is TGTGCCAGCAGTTCCGCAGGGGGGTTCTCCTACGAGCAGTACTTC.

This clonotype was counted between two and nine times. The V and J genes are TRBV24-1 and TRBJ1-6, with no clear D. From germline, CDR1 is KGHDR and CDR2 SFDVKD. This CDR3 has 13 amino acids. The germline V and J ends were trimmed by 5 bases and 10 bases, with 11 bases remaining between them. This CDR3 is CATSGAFGSPLHF. CDR3 nucleotides: TGTGCCACCAGTGGCGCCTTTGGCTCACCCCTCCACTTT.

Ten or more counts support this clonotype. The chain carries TRBV10-3 and TRBJ2-2; tentative D call: TRBD2 (6 bases). V was cut by 5 bases and J by 2 bases, with 12 bases left in between. The CDR3 consists of 15 residues. Germline V gives CDR1 ENHRY, CDR2 SYGVKD. CDR3 loop: CAISNGGANTGELFF. DNA of the CDR3: TGTGCCATCAGTAACGGGGGAGCCAACACCGGGGAGCTGTTTTTT.

The table lists this clonotype with many counts. Compared with germline, one end of the junction differs, possibly owing to a read error. Here the CDR3 reads CASSVSTGTSGRGMIF. DNA for the CDR3: TGTGCCAGCAGCGTCTCAACCGGGACTAGCGGGAGGGGGATGATCTTC. This chain links TRBV11-2 with TRBJ2-1, with 16 bases lining up with TRBD2. Germline V gives CDR1 SGHAT, CDR2 FQNNGV. This CDR3 region has 16 residues.

The table lists this clonotype with many counts. The J gene is TRBJ2-3, the V gene TRBV5-1; 16 bases agree with TRBD2. The germline V gene has CDR1 SGHRS and CDR2 YFSETQ. The CDR3 loop spans 19 amino acids. J was trimmed by 1 base and V by 4 bases; bases with no gene match: 9. In nucleotides, the CDR3 is TGCGCCAGCAGCCAAAAAGGGACTAGCGGGAGGGCCGGCACAGATACGCAGTATTTT. This sequence encodes CASSQKGTSGRAGTDTQYF. Full variable domain (remainder filled in from reference TRBV5-1 and TRBJ2-3): KAGVTQTPRYLIKTRGQQVTLSCSPISGHRSVSWYQQTPGQGLQFLFEYFSETQRNKGNFPGRFSGRQFSNSRSEMNVSTLELGDSALYLCASSQKGTSGRAGTDTQYFGPGTRLTVL.

This clonotype was picked up a small number of times. V and J are TRBV29-1 and TRBJ2-1, with 9 nucleotides matching TRBD2. Germline V CDR1 and CDR2: SQVTM, ANQGSEA. This CDR3 is built from 15 residues. Trimming took 8 bases from V and 7 from J; bases not matched to a gene: 15. The CDR3: CSLITAGGPSNEQFF. The DNA of the CDR3 is TGCAGCCTCATAACGGCGGGAGGGCCCTCGAATGAGCAGTTCTTC.

V is TRBV28 and J is TRBJ1-2; D perhaps matches TRBD1 (5 bases). CDR3 length: 13 amino acids. Germline values: CDR1 MDHEN, CDR2 SYDVKM. Trimming pared 7 bases from V and 4 bases from J, leaving 13 bases between. The CDR3 region has the DNA TGTGCCAGCACGACCAGGGTGGTCTATGGCTACACCTTC. This codes for CASTTRVVYGYTF.

V usage is TRBV15 and J usage is TRBJ2-3, with 7 bases that match TRBD2. Germline V lookup: CDR1 LNHNV, CDR2 YYDKDF (reference sequence). V gave up 3 bases and J gave up 2 bases; unmatched junction bases: 8. The CDR3 has 16 residues. The CDR3, as DNA: TGTGCCACCAGCAGGGCGAGCGGGGTCGACACAGATACGCAGTATTTT. It is translated as CATSRASGVDTDTQYF.

This clonotype was counted at least ten times. The J gene is TRBJ2-7, the V gene TRBV18; weak D call: TRBD1 (6 bases). Germline CDR1 and CDR2: KGHSH and LQKENI. This CDR3 has 14 amino acids. The V gene lost 1 base and the J gene lost 4 bases, with 11 bases spanning the gap. The CDR3 nucleotides are TGTGCCAGCTCACCACAACAGGGAGAATACGAGCAGTACTTC. Translated, it gives CASSPQQGEYEQYF.

This clonotype showed up just a few times. V and J are TRBV5-6 and TRBJ1-3; 7 positions agree with TRBD1. The ends lost 2 bases at V and 3 bases at J; junction bases unmatched: 5. Germline-derived CDR1 and CDR2 are SGHDT and YYEEEE. The CDR3 is 15 residues long. The CDR3 DNA follows: TGTGCCAGCAGCTTTGGGACAGCGCTTGGAAACACCATATATTTT. Encoded protein: CASSFGTALGNTIYF.

This sequence joins TRBV11-2 and TRBJ2-5; 7 positions agree with TRBD2. Germline CDR1 SGHAT, CDR2 FQNNGV. V lost 6 bases and J lost 4; bases outside the gene matches: 8. The CDR3 runs to 14 residues. Written as DNA, the CDR3 is TGTGCCAGCAGACCCGGGGGGATAGGAGAGACCCAGTACTTC. Its translation is CASRPGGIGETQYF. Combining the CDR3 with reference TRBV11-2 and TRBJ2-5 gives the whole variable domain EAGVAQSPRYKIIEKRQSVAFWCNPISGHATLYWYQQILGQGPKLLIQFQNNGVVDDSQLPKDRFSAERLKGVDSTLKIQPAKLEDSAVYLCASRPGGIGETQYFGPGTRLLVL.

The table lists this clonotype with many counts. The gene calls are TRBV5-1 and TRBJ2-1; 12 positions agree with TRBD2. V was pared by 0 bases and J by 0 bases, with 7 bases of the junction left unmatched. Germline values: CDR1 SGHRS, CDR2 YFSETQ. CDR3 size: 19 residues. The CDR3 reads CASSLARTSGDSSYNEQFF. The CDR3 DNA is TGCGCCAGCAGCTTGGCCCGGACTAGCGGGGACAGCTCCTACAATGAGCAGTTCTTC. Complete variable domain (other parts from reference TRBV5-1 and TRBJ2-1): KAGVTQTPRYLIKTRGQQVTLSCSPISGHRSVSWYQQTPGQGLQFLFEYFSETQRNKGNFPGRFSGRQFSNSRSEMNVSTLELGDSALYLCASSLARTSGDSSYNEQFFGPGTRLTVL.

In this sample, this clonotype turned up many times. V and J are TRBV12-3 or TRBV12-4 and TRBJ2-5; 13 bases line up with TRBD2. V lost 6 bases to trimming and J lost 4 bases; unmatched junction nucleotides: 8. CDR3 length equals 16 residues. The CDR3 nucleotides read TGTGCCAGCAGCCCCGGGGGACTAGCGGGAAGAGAGACCCAGTACTTC. Translated: CASSPGGLAGRETQYF.

On this clonotype: At one of its ends the junction is not consistent with the germline gene, which may arise from a read error. The CDR3 here is CASGQSQGSRNQPQHF. The CDR3 DNA is TGTGCCAGCGGCCAATCACAGGGTTCCCGCAATCAGCCCCAGCATTTT. The chain combines TRBV4-2 with TRBJ1-5; D may be TRBD1 (6 bases). The CDR3 loop spans 16 amino acids. The germline CDR1 and CDR2 sequences are LGHNA and YNFKEQ.

This clonotype was counted only a few times. CDR3 coding DNA: TGTGCCAGTACAGGGGCGATAAATCAGCCCCAGCATTTT. It specifies CASTGAINQPQHF. The chain carries TRBV6-1 and TRBJ1-5; TRBD1 matches 7 bases. This CDR3 is built from 13 residues. Germline loops: CDR1 MNHNS, CDR2 SASEGT. The trim removed 9 bases at V and 4 bases at J, leaving 6 bases unmatched.

At least ten counts were recorded for this clonotype. The V gene is TRBV28, the J gene TRBJ1-1; D is unclear. This CDR3 has 11 residues. The germline V gene encodes CDR1 MDHEN and CDR2 SYDVKM. Trimming left V 6 bases short and J 4 bases short, with 6 bases between. The CDR3 DNA is TGTGCCAGCAGCTGGTTCACTGAAGCTTTCTTT. Protein sequence: CASSWFTEAFF.

This clonotype was picked up many times. CDR3 coding DNA: TGTGCCTGGAGGGGGACGGGGAACATTCAGTACTTC. Translation: CAWRGTGNIQYF. V and J are TRBV30 and TRBJ2-4; D is possibly TRBD1 or TRBD2 (5 bases each). The CDR3 has 12 amino acids. The V gene lost 3 bases and the J gene lost 7 bases, with 10 bases spanning the gap. Germline V gene data show CDR1 as GTSNPN and CDR2 as SVGIG (reference sequence).

In its sample, this clonotype was seen many times. CDR3 DNA: TGTGCCAGCAGCCCGACAGGGGGCGAGACCTACGAGCAGTACTTC. Translated: CASSPTGGETYEQYF. The V gene is TRBV7-3, the J gene TRBJ2-7; 10 nucleotides agree with TRBD1. Germline V gene sequence: CDR1 SGHTA, CDR2 FQGTGA. This CDR3 region has 15 residues. With 5 bases clipped from V and 2 bases from J, the junction kept 6 bases outside the gene matches.

This clonotype appeared many times. The chain is built from TRBV10-3 and TRBJ2-5; TRBD2 matches 11 bases. The CDR3 runs to 15 residues. The germline gives CDR1 ENHRY, CDR2 SYGVKD. V lost 4 bases to trimming and J lost 2 bases; unmatched junction nucleotides: 3. The CDR3 DNA reads as TGTGCCATCAGTGGGGGACTAGCGGATCAAGAGACCCAGTACTTC. It specifies CAISGGLADQETQYF.

This clonotype was recorded a few times. The V gene is TRBV28, the J gene TRBJ2-3; possible D gene TRBD2, 5 bases. Trimming left V 6 bases short and J 4 bases short, with 11 bases between. Germline V lookup: CDR1 MDHEN, CDR2 SYDVKM. The length of the CDR3 is 13 residues. In nucleotides, the CDR3 is TGTGCCAGCAGGGGAGCCCGGCCAGATACGCAGTATTTT. Translation gives CASRGARPDTQYF.